Listed below are T cell receptor beta chains from one sample, sequenced in a study of shared clonotypes between healthy human individuals. TCRdb's copy holds only in-frame clones and misses some; the assay was immunoSEQ multiplex PCR. Of 2 million to 2.5 million clones in the sample, approximately 90% were seen once. What was sequenced was naive CD4+ T cells from PBMCs. These receptors originate from a man aged 18 to 30 in good health. Some clones in this sample may be carry-over from other donors' samples. Each CDR3 is given with its conserved first and last residue. A D gene is named only where the DNA matches it firmly. Size values are once, few and many counts, or a class for expanded clones, and some rows have none.

>.|TRBV19|.|TRBJ1-2
TGTGCCAGTAGTATAATCGGAGTCTATGGCTACACCTTC
CASSIIGVYGYTF
>.|TRBV5-1|TRBD1|TRBJ1-4
TGCGCCAGCAGCTGGGACAGGTCTAATGAAAAACTGTTTTTT
CASSWDRSNEKLFF
>.|TRBV30|TRBD2|TRBJ2-7
TGTGCCTGGAGTGCCCCCCGGGCTAGCGGATCCTACGAGCAGTACTTC
CAWSAPRASGSYEQYF
>.|TRBV5-1|TRBD2|TRBJ2-5
TGCGCCAGCAGCTTGGAAGGACTAGGGGAGACCCAGTACTTC
CASSLEGLGETQYF
>.|TRBV4-1|.|TRBJ1-3
TGCGCCAGCAGCCAAGAAGGGGTGGCTGGAAACACCATATATTTT
CASSQEGVAGNTIYF
>.|TRBV7-2|TRBD2|TRBJ2-1
TGTGCCAGCAGCTCGGGACTAGCGGTAAGGGGTGAGCAGTTCTTC
CASSSGLAVRGEQFF
>.|TRBV19|.|TRBJ2-5
TGTGCCAGTAGTCCGAAGACGGAGACCCAGTACTTC
CASSPKTETQYF
>.|TRBV7-9|.|TRBJ2-5
TGTGCCAGCAGCTTAGTCGGGTTCGATCAAGAGACCCAGTACTTC
CASSLVGFDQETQYF
>.|TRBV6-1|.|TRBJ2-1
TGTGCCAACCGAGCCGGGAACTACGACGAGCAGTTCTTC
CANRAGNYDEQFF
>once|TRBV11-2|.|TRBJ2-5
TGTGCCAGCAGCTTCGGGACATTTGAGACCCAGTACTTC
CASSFGTFETQYF
>.|TRBV29-1|.|TRBJ1-1
TGCAGCGTTGGGGTCCTTAGCACTGAAGCTTTCTTT
CSVGVLSTEAFF
>.|TRBV30|.|TRBJ1-4
TGTGCCTGGAGTGTAGTCAGGGTCCAAGAAAAACTGTTTTTT
CAWSVVRVQEKLFF
>.|TRBV5-6|TRBD2|TRBJ2-5
TGTGCCAGCAGCTTGCCCGGGACTAGCGGACAAGAGACCCAGTACTTC
CASSLPGTSGQETQYF
>.|TRBV28|.|TRBJ1-2
TGTGCCAGCAGCCCTGGACCAAACTATGGCTACACCTTC
CASSPGPNYGYTF